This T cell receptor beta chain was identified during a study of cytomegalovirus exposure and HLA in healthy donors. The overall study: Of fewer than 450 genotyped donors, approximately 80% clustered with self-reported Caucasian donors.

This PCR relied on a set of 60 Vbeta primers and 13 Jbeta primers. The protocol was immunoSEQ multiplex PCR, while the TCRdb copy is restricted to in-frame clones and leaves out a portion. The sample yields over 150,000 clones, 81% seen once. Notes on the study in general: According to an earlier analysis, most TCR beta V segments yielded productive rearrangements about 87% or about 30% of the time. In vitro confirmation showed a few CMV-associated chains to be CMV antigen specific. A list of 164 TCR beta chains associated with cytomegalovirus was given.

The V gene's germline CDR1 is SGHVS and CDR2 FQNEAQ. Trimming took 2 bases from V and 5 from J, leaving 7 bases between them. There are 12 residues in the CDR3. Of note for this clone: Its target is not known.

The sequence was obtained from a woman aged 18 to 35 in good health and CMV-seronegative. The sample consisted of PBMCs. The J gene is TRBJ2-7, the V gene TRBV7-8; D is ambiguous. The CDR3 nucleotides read TGTGCCAGCAGCTTAATGGGCCACGAGCAGTACTTC. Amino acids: CASSLMGHEQYF.